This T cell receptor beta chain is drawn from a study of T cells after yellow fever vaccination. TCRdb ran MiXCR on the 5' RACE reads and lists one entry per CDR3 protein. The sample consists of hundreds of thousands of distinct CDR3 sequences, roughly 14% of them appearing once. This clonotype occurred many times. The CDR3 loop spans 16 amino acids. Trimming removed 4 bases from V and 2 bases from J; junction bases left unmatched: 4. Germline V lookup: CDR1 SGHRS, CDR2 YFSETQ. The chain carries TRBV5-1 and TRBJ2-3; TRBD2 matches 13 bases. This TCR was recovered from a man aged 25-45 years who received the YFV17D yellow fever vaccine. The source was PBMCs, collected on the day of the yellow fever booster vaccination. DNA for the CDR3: TGCGCCAGCAGCCTCGGGACTAGCGGGATCACAGATACGCAGTATTTT. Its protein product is CASSLGTSGITDTQYF.